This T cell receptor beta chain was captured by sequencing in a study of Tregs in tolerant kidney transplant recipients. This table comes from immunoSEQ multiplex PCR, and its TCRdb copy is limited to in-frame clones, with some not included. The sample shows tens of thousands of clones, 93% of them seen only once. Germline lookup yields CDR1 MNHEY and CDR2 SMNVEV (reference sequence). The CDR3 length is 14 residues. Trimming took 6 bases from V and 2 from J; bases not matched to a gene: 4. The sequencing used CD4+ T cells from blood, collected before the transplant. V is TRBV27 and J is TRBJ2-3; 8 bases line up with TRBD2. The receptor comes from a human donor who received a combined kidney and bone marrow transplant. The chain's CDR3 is CASSRGGVTDTQYF. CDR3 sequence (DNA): TGTGCCAGCAGCCGGGGGGGAGTCACAGATACGCAGTATTTT.